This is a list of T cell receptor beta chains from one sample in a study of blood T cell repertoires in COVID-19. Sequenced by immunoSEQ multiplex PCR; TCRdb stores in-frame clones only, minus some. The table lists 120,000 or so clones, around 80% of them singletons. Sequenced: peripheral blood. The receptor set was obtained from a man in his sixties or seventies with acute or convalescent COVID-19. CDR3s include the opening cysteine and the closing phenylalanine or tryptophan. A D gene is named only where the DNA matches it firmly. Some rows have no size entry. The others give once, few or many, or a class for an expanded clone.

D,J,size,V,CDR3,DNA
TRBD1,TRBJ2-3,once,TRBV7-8,CASSLTPKVRGSTDTQYF,TGTGCCAGCAGCTTGACTCCTAAAGTCAGGGGGAGCACAGATACGCAGTATTTT
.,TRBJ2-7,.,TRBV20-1,CSADREARQYF,TGCAGTGCCGACAGGGAGGCGCGGCAGTACTTC
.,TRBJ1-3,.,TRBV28,CASSLPGVGNTIYF,TGTGCCAGCAGTTTGCCAGGGGTAGGAAACACCATATATTTT
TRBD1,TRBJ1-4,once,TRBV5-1,CASSIGTGGSEKLFF,TGCGCCAGCAGCATCGGGACAGGGGGCTCTGAAAAACTGTTTTTT
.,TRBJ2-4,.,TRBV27,CASSLDATGLNIQYF,TGTGCCAGCAGTTTAGATGCGACAGGACTAAACATTCAGTACTTC
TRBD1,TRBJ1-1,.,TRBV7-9,CASSLAGGRGSTEAFF,TGTGCCAGCAGCTTAGCGGGTGGCAGGGGGAGCACTGAAGCTTTCTTT
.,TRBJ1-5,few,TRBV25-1,CASSEYAGQPQHF,TGTGCCAGCAGTGAATATGCGGGGCAGCCCCAGCATTTT
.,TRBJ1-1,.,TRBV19,CASTAGSMNTEAFF,TGTGCCAGTACCGCCGGGAGTATGAACACTGAAGCTTTCTTT
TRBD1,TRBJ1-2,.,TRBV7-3,CASSLARGQYGYTF,TGTGCCAGCAGCTTGGCCAGGGGGCAGTATGGCTACACCTTC
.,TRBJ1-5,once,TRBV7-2,CASSSTGFRNQPQHF,TGTGCCAGCAGTTCAACAGGGTTTCGAAATCAGCCCCAGCATTTT
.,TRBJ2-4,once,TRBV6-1,CASSGATKQGMGNIQYF,TGTGCCAGCAGTGGAGCTACGAAACAGGGAATGGGAAACATTCAGTACTTC
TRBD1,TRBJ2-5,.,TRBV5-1,CASRPGQEQETQYF,TGCGCCAGCAGACCTGGACAGGAGCAAGAGACCCAGTACTTC
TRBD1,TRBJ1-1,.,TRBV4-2,CASSGGTGMITEAFF,TGTGCCAGCAGCGGGGGGACAGGGATGATCACTGAAGCTTTCTTT
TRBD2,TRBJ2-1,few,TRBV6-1,CASSETSGGGSSYNEQFF,TGTGCCAGCAGTGAAACTAGCGGGGGGGGAAGCTCCTACAATGAGCAGTTCTTC
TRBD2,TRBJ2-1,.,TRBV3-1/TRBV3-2,CASSQETGLFF,TGTGCCAGCAGCCAGGAAACGGGACTATTCTTC
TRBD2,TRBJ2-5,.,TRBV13,CASSPRAGGYQETQYF,TGTGCCAGCAGCCCCAGAGCGGGGGGTTACCAAGAGACCCAGTACTTC
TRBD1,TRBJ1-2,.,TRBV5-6,CASSLLSGQWNYGYTF,TGTGCCAGCAGCTTACTCTCGGGACAGTGGAACTATGGCTACACCTTC
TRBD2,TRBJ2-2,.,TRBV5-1,CASSPGLAGQTGELFF,TGCGCCAGCAGCCCGGGACTAGCGGGGCAGACCGGGGAGCTGTTTTTT
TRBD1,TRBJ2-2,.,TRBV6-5,CASSYSTGFGTGELFF,TGTGCCAGCAGTTACTCGACAGGGTTCGGAACTGGGGAGCTGTTTTTT
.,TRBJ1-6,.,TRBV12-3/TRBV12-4,CASSPREAAPLHF,TGTGCCAGCAGTCCCCGGGAAGCCGCACCCCTCCACTTT
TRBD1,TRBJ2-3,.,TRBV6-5,CASSRGQAGTDTQYF,TGTGCCAGCAGCCGAGGACAGGCGGGCACAGATACGCAGTATTTT
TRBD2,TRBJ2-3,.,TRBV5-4,CASSARTSGSTDTQYF,TGTGCCAGCAGCGCACGGACTAGCGGAAGCACAGATACGCAGTATTTT
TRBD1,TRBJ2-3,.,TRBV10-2,CASSEGTGQTDTQYF,TGCGCCAGCAGTGAGGGGACAGGGCAAACAGATACGCAGTATTTT
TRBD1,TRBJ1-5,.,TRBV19,CASSSTGGRRYSNQPQHF,TGTGCCAGTAGTAGTACAGGGGGTAGACGATATAGCAATCAGCCCCAGCATTTT
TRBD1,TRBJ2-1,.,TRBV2,CASSESQGVGEQFF,TGTGCCAGCAGTGAATCCCAGGGGGTCGGGGAGCAGTTCTTC
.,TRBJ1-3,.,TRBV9,CASSVDPAAIYF,TGTGCCAGCAGCGTCGACCCCGCGGCCATATATTTT
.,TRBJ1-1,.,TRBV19,CASSFLIGGNTEAFF,TGTGCCAGTAGTTTCCTAATAGGGGGGAACACTGAAGCTTTCTTT
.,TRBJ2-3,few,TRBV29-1,CSVLDKRGTDTQYF,TGCAGCGTCCTCGACAAGCGGGGCACAGATACGCAGTATTTT